A selection of T cell receptor beta chains follows, all from one sample in a study of graft-versus-host responses after intestinal transplantation. The method was immunoSEQ multiplex PCR; TCRdb's version includes in-frame clones alone and lacks a portion of them. The sample lists 15,000 to 20,000 clones; roughly 90% were seen once. The material was PBMCs, obtained roughly 390 days after transplant. Source of these receptors: a human patient who received an intestinal transplant, so some T cells may come from the graft donor. CDR3s include the opening cysteine and the closing phenylalanine or tryptophan. The D gene is left open where the match is weak. Only part of the rows carry a size: once, few, many, or a class if the clone is expanded.

abundance: NA
d_gene: NA
v_gene: TRBV5-1
j_gene: TRBJ2-2
CDR3nt: TGCGCCAGCAGCTTCGGCCGAACCGGGGAGCTGTTTTTT
CDR3aa: CASSFGRTGELFF

abundance: NA
d_gene: NA
v_gene: TRBV29-1
j_gene: TRBJ1-2
CDR3nt: TGCAGCGTTGGACAGCTTAACTATGGCTACACCTTC
CDR3aa: CSVGQLNYGYTF

abundance: NA
d_gene: NA
v_gene: TRBV21-1
j_gene: TRBJ1-3
CDR3nt: TGTGCCAGCAGCAAAGGTGGGTTCTCTGGAAACACCATATATTTT
CDR3aa: CASSKGGFSGNTIYF

abundance: few
d_gene: NA
v_gene: TRBV5-1
j_gene: TRBJ2-7
CDR3nt: TGCGCCAGCAGCTTGGTCTCGTTCGGCAGGGGCTCCTACGAGCAGTACTTC
CDR3aa: CASSLVSFGRGSYEQYF

abundance: NA
d_gene: TRBD1
v_gene: TRBV6-6
j_gene: TRBJ2-7
CDR3nt: TGTGCCAGCTTGGGACAGGGGTCCTACGAGCAGTACTTC
CDR3aa: CASLGQGSYEQYF

abundance: NA
d_gene: TRBD1
v_gene: TRBV14
j_gene: TRBJ2-2
CDR3nt: TGTGCCAGCAGCCTCCACAGGGGGCGGACCGGGGAGCTGTTTTTT
CDR3aa: CASSLHRGRTGELFF

abundance: NA
d_gene: TRBD2
v_gene: TRBV4-1
j_gene: TRBJ2-2
CDR3nt: TGCGCCAGCAGCCCCCAGGTGACCGGACTAGCGGGAGGGCCCGGGGAGCTGTTTTTT
CDR3aa: CASSPQVTGLAGGPGELFF

abundance: NA
d_gene: TRBD2
v_gene: TRBV11-2
j_gene: TRBJ2-5
CDR3nt: TGTGCCAGCAGCTTAGTAGGTAGCGGGGGCCTCCAAGAGACCCAGTACTTC
CDR3aa: CASSLVGSGGLQETQYF

abundance: NA
d_gene: NA
v_gene: TRBV6-1
j_gene: TRBJ2-7
CDR3nt: TGTGCCAGCAGTCCGTCGGGGGACAGAGGCGAGCAGTACTTC
CDR3aa: CASSPSGDRGEQYF

abundance: NA
d_gene: TRBD1
v_gene: TRBV18
j_gene: TRBJ2-1
CDR3nt: TGTGCCAGCTCACCGGTAACGACAGGGTCTGCTGATAGGGAACACAATGAGCAGTTCTTC
CDR3aa: CASSPVTTGSADREHNEQFF

abundance: NA
d_gene: NA
v_gene: TRBV9
j_gene: TRBJ1-1
CDR3nt: TGTGCCAGCAGCGTAGCCGGGAACACTGAAGCTTTCTTT
CDR3aa: CASSVAGNTEAFF

abundance: NA
d_gene: TRBD2
v_gene: TRBV2
j_gene: TRBJ2-3
CDR3nt: TGTGCCAGCAGTCTAGCGGGGTTAACTACAGATACGCAGTATTTT
CDR3aa: CASSLAGLTTDTQYF

abundance: NA
d_gene: NA
v_gene: TRBV5-1
j_gene: TRBJ2-5
CDR3nt: TGCGCCAGCAGCTCCCTCCAAGAGACCCAGTACTTC
CDR3aa: CASSSLQETQYF

abundance: NA
d_gene: NA
v_gene: TRBV18
j_gene: TRBJ2-1
CDR3nt: TGTGCCAGCTCACCATCGATCGAAAGTGGCAATGAGCAGTTCTTC
CDR3aa: CASSPSIESGNEQFF

abundance: NA
d_gene: TRBD2
v_gene: TRBV6-5
j_gene: TRBJ2-5
CDR3nt: TGTGCCATCAGTGAGACCGGCGGGGGGACCCAGTACTTC
CDR3aa: CAISETGGGTQYF

abundance: NA
d_gene: NA
v_gene: TRBV27
j_gene: TRBJ2-1
CDR3nt: TGTGCCAGCAAGGGCTGGGCTGACAATGAGCAGTTCTTC
CDR3aa: CASKGWADNEQFF

abundance: NA
d_gene: TRBD1
v_gene: TRBV4-1
j_gene: TRBJ1-2
CDR3nt: TGCGCCAGCAGCCTAAGGTCCGTAGCGGCAGGGGGAGGCTACACCTTC
CDR3aa: CASSLRSVAAGGGYTF

abundance: NA
d_gene: TRBD2
v_gene: TRBV28
j_gene: TRBJ2-5
CDR3nt: TGTGCCAGCAGTTTATACCCGGGAGGCGGGGAGACCCAGTACTTC
CDR3aa: CASSLYPGGGETQYF

abundance: NA
d_gene: TRBD1
v_gene: TRBV29-1
j_gene: TRBJ2-7
CDR3nt: TGCAGCGTTGAAGACGGCAGGGGGCCAGAGCAGTACTTC
CDR3aa: CSVEDGRGPEQYF

abundance: NA
d_gene: NA
v_gene: TRBV5-5
j_gene: TRBJ2-7
CDR3nt: TGTGCCAGCAGCCGCACAGGGTCCTCCTACGAGCAGTACTTC
CDR3aa: CASSRTGSSYEQYF

abundance: NA
d_gene: TRBD1
v_gene: TRBV9
j_gene: TRBJ2-3
CDR3nt: TGTGCCAGCAGCGTAGTTGGACAGGGGGCGTCAGATACGCAGTATTTT
CDR3aa: CASSVVGQGASDTQYF

abundance: NA
d_gene: TRBD2
v_gene: TRBV5-1
j_gene: TRBJ2-1
CDR3nt: TGCGCCAGCAGCTCTCCCGGGGGAGCGGGAGGGTTAAACGGAATGATGCGCTCCTACAATGAGCAGTTCTTC
CDR3aa: CASSSPGGAGGLNGMMRSYNEQFF

abundance: NA
d_gene: NA
v_gene: TRBV21-1
j_gene: TRBJ2-7
CDR3nt: TGTGCCAGCGCTCAACCGGGACAGGGCTACGAGCAGTACTTC
CDR3aa: CASAQPGQGYEQYF

abundance: NA
d_gene: TRBD1
v_gene: TRBV9
j_gene: TRBJ2-1
CDR3nt: TGTGCCAGCAGTCTCGGGACAGTCTCCAATGAGCAGTTCTTC
CDR3aa: CASSLGTVSNEQFF

abundance: NA
d_gene: NA
v_gene: TRBV19
j_gene: TRBJ1-1
CDR3nt: TGTGCCAGTAGTATCGAGGTCGTTTCGGTAGGGGCTTTCTTT
CDR3aa: CASSIEVVSVGAFF

abundance: NA
d_gene: NA
v_gene: TRBV29-1
j_gene: TRBJ1-1
CDR3nt: TGCAGCTATGGGAGGGTTGTGAACACTGAAGCTTTCTTT
CDR3aa: CSYGRVVNTEAFF

abundance: NA
d_gene: TRBD2
v_gene: TRBV6-1
j_gene: TRBJ2-7
CDR3nt: TGTGCCAGCAGTGAGGAAGCGGGGGGGCCTGACGAGCAGTACTTC
CDR3aa: CASSEEAGGPDEQYF

abundance: NA
d_gene: NA
v_gene: TRBV29-1
j_gene: TRBJ1-5
CDR3nt: TGCAGCCATAGCCGGGGGCAGCATTGGCAGCCCCAGCATTTT
CDR3aa: CSHSRGQHWQPQHF

abundance: NA
d_gene: NA
v_gene: TRBV5-1
j_gene: TRBJ1-1
CDR3nt: TGCGCCAGCAGCTGGGAATGGGAGAACACTGAAGCTTTCTTT
CDR3aa: CASSWEWENTEAFF

abundance: few
d_gene: TRBD2
v_gene: TRBV6-1
j_gene: TRBJ2-1
CDR3nt: TGTGCCAGCAGTGAAAGTAGCGGGGGGTACAATGAGCAGTTCTTC
CDR3aa: CASSESSGGYNEQFF

abundance: NA
d_gene: TRBD2
v_gene: TRBV19
j_gene: TRBJ2-5
CDR3nt: TGTGCCAGTAGATACAGCGGGGACGGGGGAGAGACCCAGTACTTC
CDR3aa: CASRYSGDGGETQYF

abundance: once
d_gene: TRBD1
v_gene: TRBV5-4
j_gene: TRBJ1-1
CDR3nt: TGTGCCAGCAGCTCAGGGGGCGCCGGAGGAATGGACACTGAAGCTTTCTTT
CDR3aa: CASSSGGAGGMDTEAFF

abundance: NA
d_gene: NA
v_gene: TRBV15
j_gene: TRBJ2-1
CDR3nt: TGTGCCACCAGCAGAGAAGAGAATAGCCCTGGATCGTACCCCTCCTACAATGAGCAGTTCTTC
CDR3aa: CATSREENSPGSYPSYNEQFF

abundance: once
d_gene: TRBD1
v_gene: TRBV28
j_gene: TRBJ2-7
CDR3nt: TGTGCCAGCAGTAGGACAGGCTACGAGCAGTACTTC
CDR3aa: CASSRTGYEQYF

abundance: NA
d_gene: NA
v_gene: TRBV9
j_gene: TRBJ1-3
CDR3nt: TGTGCCATCCCCCGACAGTCTTCTGGAAACACCATATATTTT
CDR3aa: CAIPRQSSGNTIYF

abundance: NA
d_gene: TRBD1
v_gene: TRBV4-1
j_gene: TRBJ2-1
CDR3nt: TGCGCCAGCAGCCTTCCGGGACAGGGATCCAATGAGCAGTTCTTC
CDR3aa: CASSLPGQGSNEQFF

abundance: NA
d_gene: NA
v_gene: TRBV6-1
j_gene: TRBJ1-2
CDR3nt: TGTGCCAGCACCCTAACAGGGTCTGATGGCTACACCTTC
CDR3aa: CASTLTGSDGYTF

abundance: NA
d_gene: NA
v_gene: TRBV7-9
j_gene: TRBJ1-2
CDR3nt: TGTGCCAGCAGCGTAATGGGAAGTCAATATGGCTACACCTTC
CDR3aa: CASSVMGSQYGYTF

abundance: NA
d_gene: NA
v_gene: TRBV9
j_gene: TRBJ1-3
CDR3nt: TGTGCCAGCAGCGTAGAGTGGGGGGCTGGAAACACCATATATTTT
CDR3aa: CASSVEWGAGNTIYF

abundance: once
d_gene: NA
v_gene: TRBV2
j_gene: TRBJ2-5
CDR3nt: TGTGCCAGCAGTGTACAGGGGAGGGGGACCCAGTACTTC
CDR3aa: CASSVQGRGTQYF

abundance: NA
d_gene: NA
v_gene: TRBV10-3
j_gene: TRBJ1-2
CDR3nt: TGTGCCATCAGTGATCAGGTGATCTATGGCTACACCTTC
CDR3aa: CAISDQVIYGYTF

abundance: NA
d_gene: NA
v_gene: TRBV28
j_gene: TRBJ2-7
CDR3nt: TGTGCCAGCAAGCCTACAGGTTCCTACGAGCAGTACTTC
CDR3aa: CASKPTGSYEQYF

abundance: NA
d_gene: TRBD1
v_gene: TRBV4-1
j_gene: TRBJ2-7
CDR3nt: TGCGCCAGCAGCCAAGATCCGCCGGGACAGGGCGAGTACGAGCAGTACTTC
CDR3aa: CASSQDPPGQGEYEQYF

abundance: NA
d_gene: NA
v_gene: TRBV6-1
j_gene: TRBJ1-4
CDR3nt: NA
CDR3aa: CASSDFRGTAEKLFF

abundance: NA
d_gene: TRBD2
v_gene: TRBV15
j_gene: TRBJ2-3
CDR3nt: TGTGCCACCAACACAGCGGGAGTAGATACAGATACGCAGTATTTT
CDR3aa: CATNTAGVDTDTQYF

abundance: NA
d_gene: TRBD2
v_gene: TRBV6-5
j_gene: TRBJ2-1
CDR3nt: TGTGCCAGCAGCCGCGGGACTAGCTCCTACAATGAGCAGTTCTTC
CDR3aa: CASSRGTSSYNEQFF

abundance: NA
d_gene: TRBD2
v_gene: TRBV5-1
j_gene: TRBJ2-7
CDR3nt: TGCGCCAGCAGCTTGACTAGCGGGGGCTCCTACCCCTACGAGCAGTACTTC
CDR3aa: CASSLTSGGSYPYEQYF

abundance: NA
d_gene: NA
v_gene: TRBV6-4
j_gene: TRBJ2-2
CDR3nt: TGTGCCAGCAGTGACTCCGGGAGGAACACCGGGGAGCTGTTTTTT
CDR3aa: CASSDSGRNTGELFF

abundance: few
d_gene: TRBD1
v_gene: TRBV5-4
j_gene: TRBJ2-7
CDR3nt: TGTGCCAGCAGCCCGCCGGGACAGGGCTCCTACGAGCAGTACTTC
CDR3aa: CASSPPGQGSYEQYF

abundance: NA
d_gene: NA
v_gene: TRBV5-5
j_gene: TRBJ1-2
CDR3nt: TGTGCCAGCCGGGGTATCTCGCGAAAGACCTATGGCTACACCTTC
CDR3aa: CASRGISRKTYGYTF

abundance: NA
d_gene: NA
v_gene: TRBV19
j_gene: TRBJ2-4
CDR3nt: TGTGCCAGTAGTATAGTCGTAGGGCAGGGAAACATTCAGTACTTC
CDR3aa: CASSIVVGQGNIQYF

abundance: NA
d_gene: NA
v_gene: TRBV7-9
j_gene: TRBJ2-3
CDR3nt: TGTGCCAGCAAGGGGTACACAGATACGCAGTATTTT
CDR3aa: CASKGYTDTQYF

abundance: NA
d_gene: TRBD1
v_gene: TRBV18
j_gene: TRBJ1-5
CDR3nt: TGTGCCAGCTCACCGCGGACAGGGAATCAGCCCCAGCATTTT
CDR3aa: CASSPRTGNQPQHF

abundance: NA
d_gene: TRBD1
v_gene: TRBV5-1
j_gene: TRBJ1-2
CDR3nt: TGCGCCAGCAGCTGGGTGACAGGGGCATCGGATGGCTACACCTTC
CDR3aa: CASSWVTGASDGYTF

abundance: NA
d_gene: NA
v_gene: TRBV28
j_gene: TRBJ1-2
CDR3nt: TGTGCCAGCAGTTTAGCAGCGGGTCTCTATGGCTACACCTTC
CDR3aa: CASSLAAGLYGYTF

abundance: NA
d_gene: TRBD2
v_gene: TRBV2
j_gene: TRBJ2-1
CDR3nt: TGTGCCAGCAGCGCCCGAGTGGGAGGGCCCTACAATGAGCAGTTCTTC
CDR3aa: CASSARVGGPYNEQFF

abundance: NA
d_gene: TRBD2
v_gene: TRBV19
j_gene: TRBJ2-3
CDR3nt: TGTGCCAGTAGTACAGGACTAGCGGGTCCGGATACGCAGTATTTT
CDR3aa: CASSTGLAGPDTQYF

abundance: NA
d_gene: TRBD1
v_gene: TRBV11-3
j_gene: TRBJ2-7
CDR3nt: TGTGCCAGCAGCTTTTACAGGGGCGAGCAGTACTTC
CDR3aa: CASSFYRGEQYF

abundance: NA
d_gene: NA
v_gene: TRBV11-2
j_gene: TRBJ2-5
CDR3nt: TGTGCCAGCAGCTTGGGGTCCCCCCAAGAGACCCAGTACTTC
CDR3aa: CASSLGSPQETQYF